This TCR beta chain is from a study of blood T cell repertoires in COVID-19. Sequencing was performed with immunoSEQ multiplex PCR; in TCRdb, only in-frame clones are kept and a portion is missing. The sample has 150,000 to 200,000 clones, 65% to 90% seen once; the top ten hold 15%. With 5 bases clipped from V and 4 bases from J, the junction kept 5 bases outside the gene matches. The V gene's germline CDR1 is WNHNN and CDR2 SYGVQD (reference sequence). The CDR3 is 14 residues long. V and J are TRBV10-1 and TRBJ1-1; 9 bases are shared with TRBD1. The sample comprised PBMCs or T cells enriched from blood (not recorded which). The TCR was taken from a man aged 50-59 years who had recovered from COVID-19. CDR3 nucleotide sequence: TGCGCCAGCAGTCAAACAGGGGGCTCCACTGAAGCTTTCTTT. This gives the protein CASSQTGGSTEAFF.